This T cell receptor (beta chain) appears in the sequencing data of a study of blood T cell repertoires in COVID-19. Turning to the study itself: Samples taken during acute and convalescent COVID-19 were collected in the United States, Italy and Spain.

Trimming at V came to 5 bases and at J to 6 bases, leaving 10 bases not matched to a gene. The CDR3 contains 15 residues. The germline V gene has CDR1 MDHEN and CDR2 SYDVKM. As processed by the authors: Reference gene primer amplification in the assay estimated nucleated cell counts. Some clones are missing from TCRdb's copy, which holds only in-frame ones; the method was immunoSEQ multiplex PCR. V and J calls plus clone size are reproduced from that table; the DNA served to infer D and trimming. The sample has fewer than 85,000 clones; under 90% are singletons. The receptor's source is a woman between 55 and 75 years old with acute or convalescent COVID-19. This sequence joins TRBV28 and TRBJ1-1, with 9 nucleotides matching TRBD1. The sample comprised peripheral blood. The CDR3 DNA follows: TGTGCCAGCAGTCGTCCCGGGACAGGGCAGTCTGAAGCTTTCTTT. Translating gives CASSRPGTGQSEAFF.